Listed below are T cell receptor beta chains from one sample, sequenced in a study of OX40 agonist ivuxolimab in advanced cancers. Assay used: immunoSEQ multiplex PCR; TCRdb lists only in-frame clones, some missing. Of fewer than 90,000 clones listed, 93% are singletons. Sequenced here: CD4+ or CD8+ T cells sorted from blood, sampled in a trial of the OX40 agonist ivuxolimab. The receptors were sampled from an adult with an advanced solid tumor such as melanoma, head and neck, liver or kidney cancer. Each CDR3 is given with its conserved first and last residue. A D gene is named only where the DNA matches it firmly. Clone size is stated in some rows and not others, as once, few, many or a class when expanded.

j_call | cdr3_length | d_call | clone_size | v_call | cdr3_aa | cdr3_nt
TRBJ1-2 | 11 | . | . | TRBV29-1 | CSVTGTYGYTF | TGCAGCGTTACAGGGACCTATGGCTACACCTTC
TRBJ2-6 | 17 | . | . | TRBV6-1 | CASSDGQGNPGANVLTF | TGTGCCAGCAGTGATGGGCAGGGGAACCCTGGGGCCAACGTCCTGACTTTC
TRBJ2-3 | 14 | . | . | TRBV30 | CAWSRSHATDTQYF | TGTGCCTGGAGTCGGAGCCACGCCACAGATACGCAGTATTTT
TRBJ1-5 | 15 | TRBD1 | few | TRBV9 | CASSPGTGLNQPQHF | TGTGCCAGCAGCCCCGGGACAGGGCTCAATCAGCCCCAGCATTTT
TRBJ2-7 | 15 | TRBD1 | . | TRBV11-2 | CASSPRQGQPYEQYF | TGTGCCAGCAGCCCTCGACAGGGTCAACCTTACGAGCAGTACTTC
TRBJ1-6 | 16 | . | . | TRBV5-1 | CASSLRAPSGNSPLHF | TGCGCCAGCAGCTTGCGGGCGCCTAGCGGGAATTCACCCCTCCACTTT
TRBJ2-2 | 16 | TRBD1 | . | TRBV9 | CASSETGGIDTGELFF | TGTGCCAGCAGCGAGACAGGGGGCATCGACACCGGGGAGCTGTTTTTT
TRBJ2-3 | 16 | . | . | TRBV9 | CASSNSNTRLSDTQYF | TGTGCCAGCAGCAATTCCAATACTAGACTATCAGATACGCAGTATTTT
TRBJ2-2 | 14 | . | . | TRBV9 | CASSVEPGTGELFF | TGTGCCAGCAGCGTAGAGCCGGGGACCGGGGAGCTGTTTTTT
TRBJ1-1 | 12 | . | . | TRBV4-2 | CASSLGVAEAFF | TGTGCCAGCAGCCTCGGGGTGGCTGAAGCTTTCTTT
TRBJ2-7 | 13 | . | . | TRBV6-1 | CASSEFGPHEQYF | TGTGCCAGCAGTGAATTCGGCCCGCACGAGCAGTACTTC
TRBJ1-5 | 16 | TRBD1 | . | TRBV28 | CASSLYRGYRDQPQHF | TGTGCCAGCAGTTTATACAGGGGGTATCGGGATCAGCCCCAGCATTTT
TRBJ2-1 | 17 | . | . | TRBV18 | CASSPRGHSRSYNEQFF | TGTGCCAGCTCACCAAGAGGGCACTCCCGCTCCTACAATGAGCAGTTCTTC
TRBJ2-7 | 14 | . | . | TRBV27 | CASSLQGRGREQYF | TGTGCCAGCAGTTTACAGGGTCGGGGACGGGAGCAGTACTTC
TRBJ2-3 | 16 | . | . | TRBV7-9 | CASSLAGHGITDTQYF | TGTGCCAGCAGCTTAGCGGGACATGGAATCACAGATACGCAGTATTTT
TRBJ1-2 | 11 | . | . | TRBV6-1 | CASKWTSGYTF | TGTGCCAGCAAATGGACCAGCGGCTACACCTTC
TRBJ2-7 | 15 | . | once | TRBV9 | CASSVGRGLLYEQYF | TGTGCCAGCAGCGTAGGAAGGGGGTTACTCTACGAGCAGTACTTC
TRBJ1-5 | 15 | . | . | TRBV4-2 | CASSQDTRVNQPQHF | TGTGCCAGCAGCCAAGATACTAGAGTGAATCAGCCCCAGCATTTT
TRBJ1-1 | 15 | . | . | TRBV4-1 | CASSPGGGSRTEAFF | TGCGCCAGCAGCCCTGGCGGCGGGTCCCGGACTGAAGCTTTCTTT
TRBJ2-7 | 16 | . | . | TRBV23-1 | CASSLPLSLPSYEQYF | TGCGCCAGCAGTCTCCCCCTATCGCTGCCTTCCTACGAGCAGTACTTC
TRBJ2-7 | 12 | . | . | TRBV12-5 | CASGDAPYEQYF | TGTGCTAGTGGAGACGCTCCCTACGAGCAGTACTTC
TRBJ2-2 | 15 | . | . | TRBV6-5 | CASSYDQGGTGELFF | TGTGCCAGCAGTTACGATCAGGGCGGAACCGGGGAGCTGTTTTTT
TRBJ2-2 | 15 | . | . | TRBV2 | CASSGRGIGTGELFF | TGTGCCAGCAGTGGGAGGGGGATCGGCACCGGGGAGCTGTTTTTT
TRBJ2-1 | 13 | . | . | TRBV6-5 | CASSYSEGNEQFF | TGTGCCAGCAGTTACTCAGAAGGGAATGAGCAGTTCTTC
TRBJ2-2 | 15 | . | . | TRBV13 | CASSSRQVNTGELFF | TGTGCCAGCAGCTCCCGACAGGTGAACACCGGGGAGCTGTTTTTT
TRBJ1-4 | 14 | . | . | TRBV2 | CASSDRAANEKLFF | TGTGCCAGCAGTGACAGGGCAGCTAATGAAAAACTGTTTTTT
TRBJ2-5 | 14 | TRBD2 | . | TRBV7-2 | CASSFKRGAETQYF | TGTGCCAGCAGCTTTAAGCGGGGGGCTGAGACCCAGTACTTC
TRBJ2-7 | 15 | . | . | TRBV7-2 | CASRYPRGKSYEQYF | TGTGCCAGCCGTTACCCCAGGGGAAAGTCCTACGAGCAGTACTTC